The present TCR beta chain was sequenced within a study of post-analysis software for immune sequencing data. Unique molecular identifiers were carried by the TCR beta cDNA libraries. With roughly 1 to 10 million T cells as the source, hundreds of thousands of cDNA molecules resulted. TCRdb reanalysed the PCR reads using MiXCR and keeps one entry per CDR3 protein. The table includes hundreds of thousands of distinct CDR3 sequences, roughly 27% detected once. This CDR3 has 11 amino acids. Trimming pared 7 bases from V and 5 bases from J, leaving 11 bases between. Germline CDR1 and CDR2: SQVTM and ANQGSEA. Study results and limitations: Multiple sclerosis was associated with a significant reduction in normalized Chao1 diversity relative to controls. Patients carried a few TRBV segments more frequently than controls did, and TRBV5-6, TRBV5-1 and TRBV20-1 were among them.

This clonotype was seen many times. The antigen is undetermined. Material for sequencing was blood. The source is a girl aged 10 to 17 with multiple sclerosis. V usage is TRBV29-1 and J usage is TRBJ2-5, with a weak D call TRBD2 (7 bases). The CDR3, as DNA: TGCAGCGGGGGGGGCGACGAGACCCAGTACTTC. Amino acids: CSGGGDETQYF.